This is a list of T cell receptor beta chains from one sample in a study of shared clonotypes between healthy human individuals. Assay: immunoSEQ multiplex PCR; the TCRdb copy retains only in-frame clones and omits some. The table has roughly 2.6 million clones, more than 80% seen once; the top ten hold 0.14%. Sequencing was performed on naive CD4+ T cells sorted from blood. These receptors all stem from a man between 18 and 29 years old in good health. Each CDR3 is given with its conserved first and last residue. The D gene is left open where the match is weak. The listing skips clone size in some rows; elsewhere it reads once, few, many or a size class.

j_gene | abundance | len | d_gene | v_gene | CDR3aa | CDR3nt
TRBJ2-5 | . | 14 | . | TRBV28 | CASSQPGLQKTQYF | TGTGCCAGCAGCCAACCGGGCCTACAAAAGACCCAGTACTTC
TRBJ2-2 | . | 15 | . | TRBV6-5 | CASRRLGANTGELFF | TGTGCCAGCAGGAGACTAGGGGCAAACACCGGGGAGCTGTTTTTT
TRBJ1-5 | . | 15 | . | TRBV6-1 | CASVFGLGSNQPQHF | TGTGCCAGCGTTTTTGGACTTGGGAGCAATCAGCCCCAGCATTTT
TRBJ2-3 | . | 17 | . | TRBV4-3 | CASSQDVGGGSVDTQYF | TGCGCCAGCAGCCAAGATGTTGGGGGAGGATCCGTTGATACGCAGTATTTT
TRBJ2-7 | . | 14 | . | TRBV6-6 | CASRHHSRLYEQYF | TGTGCCAGCAGGCACCACTCGAGGCTCTACGAGCAGTACTTC
TRBJ2-2 | . | 16 | . | TRBV5-1 | CASSLDPGANTGELFF | TGCGCCAGCAGCTTGGATCCAGGGGCGAACACCGGGGAGCTGTTTTTT
TRBJ2-2 | . | 16 | TRBD1 | TRBV27 | CASSLWGQGDTGELFF | TGTGCCAGCAGTTTATGGGGACAGGGCGACACCGGGGAGCTGTTTTTT
TRBJ1-1 | once | 14 | . | TRBV6-6 | CASTETRAPTEAFF | TGTGCCAGCACCGAGACTAGGGCACCCACTGAAGCTTTCTTT
TRBJ1-2 | . | 14 | TRBD1 | TRBV9 | CASSIQDRRDGYTF | TGTGCCAGCAGCATCCAGGACAGGAGAGATGGCTACACCTTC
TRBJ1-1 | . | 13 | TRBD1 | TRBV5-1 | CASSLDRGREAFF | TGCGCCAGCAGCTTGGACAGGGGACGAGAAGCTTTCTTT
TRBJ2-5 | . | 16 | . | TRBV5-1 | CASSLISGLFAETQYF | TGCGCCAGCAGCTTGATCTCAGGGTTATTTGCAGAGACCCAGTACTTC
TRBJ2-2 | . | 17 | TRBD2 | TRBV30 | CAWSPGTSGGAAGELFF | TGTGCCTGGAGCCCCGGGACTAGCGGGGGGGCAGCCGGGGAGCTGTTTTTT
TRBJ2-7 | . | 16 | . | TRBV23-1 | CASSQDMKGPFYEQYF | TGCGCCAGCAGTCAAGATATGAAGGGGCCCTTCTACGAGCAGTACTTC
TRBJ1-1 | . | 13 | TRBD1 | TRBV30 | CAWTGGANTEAFF | TGTGCCTGGACAGGGGGCGCGAACACTGAAGCTTTCTTT
TRBJ1-5 | . | 17 | . | TRBV4-1 | CASSPPWGGNSNQPQHF | TGCGCCAGCAGCCCCCCCTGGGGAGGAAATAGCAATCAGCCCCAGCATTTT
TRBJ1-2 | . | 15 | TRBD1 | TRBV4-3 | CASSQVGGQGYGYTF | TGCGCCAGCAGCCAAGTCGGAGGACAGGGGTACGGCTACACCTTC
TRBJ1-4 | . | 15 | TRBD1 | TRBV30 | CAWSLGDRDNEKLFF | TGTGCCTGGAGCCTAGGGGACAGGGATAATGAAAAACTGTTTTTT
TRBJ2-7 | . | 14 | . | TRBV19 | CASSMSTGTYEQYF | TGTGCCAGTAGTATGTCAACAGGGACCTACGAGCAGTACTTC
TRBJ2-5 | . | 18 | . | TRBV7-9 | CASSLVGGGGPTSETQYF | TGTGCCAGCAGCTTAGTGGGAGGCGGGGGCCCAACTTCAGAGACCCAGTACTTC
TRBJ1-2 | . | 17 | TRBD1 | TRBV7-2 | CASSLASTGGWNYGYTF | TGTGCCAGCAGCTTAGCTTCGACAGGGGGCTGGAACTATGGCTACACCTTC
TRBJ1-4 | . | 15 | . | TRBV14 | CASSQQGAFNEKLFF | TGTGCCAGCAGCCAACAGGGAGCATTTAATGAAAAACTGTTTTTT
TRBJ2-5 | . | 17 | TRBD2 | TRBV5-1 | CASSWGGLAVYQETQYF | TGCGCCAGCAGCTGGGGGGGACTAGCGGTGTACCAAGAGACCCAGTACTTC
TRBJ1-2 | . | 16 | . | TRBV4-1 | CASSQERQGKRNGYTF | TGCGCCAGCAGCCAAGAGCGGCAGGGGAAAAGGAATGGCTACACCTTC
TRBJ2-1 | . | 15 | TRBD1 | TRBV9 | CASSVAGQGWNEQFF | TGTGCCAGCAGCGTAGCGGGACAGGGGTGGAATGAGCAGTTCTTC
TRBJ1-6 | . | 17 | . | TRBV4-3 | CASSQDWGESYNSPLHF | TGCGCCAGCAGCCAAGACTGGGGGGAATCCTATAATTCACCCCTCCACTTT
TRBJ2-7 | . | 12 | TRBD2 | TRBV6-5 | CASGVGGDEQYF | TGTGCCAGCGGGGTTGGGGGGGACGAGCAGTACTTC
TRBJ1-1 | . | 13 | . | TRBV11-2 | CASSLKRNTEAFF | TGTGCCAGCAGCTTAAAGCGGAACACTGAAGCTTTCTTT
TRBJ2-2 | . | 13 | . | TRBV5-1 | CASSSDNTGELFF | TGCGCCAGCAGTTCAGATAACACCGGGGAGCTGTTTTTT
TRBJ2-7 | . | 14 | . | TRBV2 | CASSESNISHEQYF | TGTGCCAGCAGTGAATCGAACATCAGCCACGAGCAGTACTTC
TRBJ2-6 | once | 15 | . | TRBV5-1 | CASSQQLTGANVLTF | TGCGCCAGCAGCCAGCAGCTGACTGGGGCCAACGTCCTGACTTTC
TRBJ2-1 | . | 15 | . | TRBV25-1 | CASSEGTLTYNEQFF | TGTGCCAGCAGTGAAGGTACATTGACCTACAATGAGCAGTTCTTC
TRBJ1-2 | . | 15 | . | TRBV5-1 | CASSLVIGSTNGYTF | TGCGCCAGCAGCTTGGTGATAGGTTCCACGAATGGCTACACCTTC
TRBJ2-1 | . | 14 | . | TRBV19 | CASSMPPLNNEQFF | TGTGCCAGTAGTATGCCCCCTCTTAACAATGAGCAGTTCTTC
TRBJ1-1 | . | 12 | . | TRBV19 | CASTTGNTEAFF | TGTGCCAGTACCACAGGGAACACTGAAGCTTTCTTT
TRBJ1-3 | . | 14 | . | TRBV19 | CASRSNPDGNTIYF | TGTGCCAGTAGATCCAACCCGGACGGAAACACCATATATTTT
TRBJ2-3 | . | 16 | TRBD2 | TRBV7-9 | CASSLSLAGPTDTQYF | TGTGCCAGCAGCTTGTCACTAGCGGGACCCACAGATACGCAGTATTTT
TRBJ2-7 | . | 17 | . | TRBV4-1 | CASSQAPSPDPRHEQYF | TGCGCCAGCAGCCAAGCCCCTTCACCAGATCCCAGACACGAGCAGTACTTC
TRBJ2-3 | . | 17 | TRBD2 | TRBV5-1 | CASSLAVTSGGADTQYF | TGCGCCAGCAGCTTGGCCGTGACTAGCGGGGGGGCAGATACGCAGTATTTT
TRBJ1-2 | . | 15 | TRBD1 | TRBV30 | CAWSVLTTGVYGYTF | TGTGCCTGGAGTGTACTTACCACAGGGGTCTATGGCTACACCTTC
TRBJ1-6 | . | 16 | . | TRBV10-3 | CAIRDSGGTYNSPLHF | TGTGCCATCAGAGACTCGGGGGGGACCTATAATTCACCCCTCCACTTT
TRBJ2-7 | . | 15 | TRBD1 | TRBV10-3 | CAIREPQGADYEQYF | TGTGCCATCAGGGAACCACAGGGGGCGGACTACGAGCAGTACTTC
TRBJ1-3 | . | 14 | . | TRBV30 | CASDRLISGNTIYF | TGTGCCTCGGACAGACTCATCTCTGGAAACACCATATATTTT
TRBJ1-2 | . | 12 | . | TRBV30 | CAWSVRGDGYTF | TGTGCCTGGAGTGTACGGGGGGATGGCTACACCTTC
TRBJ2-3 | . | 16 | . | TRBV30 | CAWSVGQVPSTDTQYF | TGTGCCTGGAGTGTAGGGCAGGTACCTAGCACAGATACGCAGTATTTT
TRBJ2-7 | . | 16 | . | TRBV5-1 | CASSPDVGALSYEQYF | TGCGCCAGCAGCCCTGATGTGGGGGCTCTCTCCTACGAGCAGTACTTC
TRBJ1-1 | once | 14 | TRBD1 | TRBV7-2 | CASSFDRVNTEAFF | TGTGCCAGCAGCTTCGACAGGGTTAACACTGAAGCTTTCTTT
TRBJ2-5 | . | 14 | TRBD1 | TRBV5-1 | CASSPRGTEETQYF | TGCGCCAGCAGCCCCAGAGGGACAGAAGAGACCCAGTACTTC
TRBJ1-6 | once | 17 | TRBD1 | TRBV27 | CASSSPGQVRNNSPLHF | TGTGCCAGCAGTTCCCCTGGACAGGTTCGGAATAATTCACCCCTCCACTTT
TRBJ2-3 | . | 13 | . | TRBV7-6 | CASSLVGTDTQYF | TGTGCCAGCAGCTTGGTCGGCACAGATACGCAGTATTTT
TRBJ2-1 | . | 15 | TRBD2 | TRBV6-4 | CASSEGVGGANEQFF | TGTGCCAGCAGTGAGGGAGTGGGAGGGGCGAATGAGCAGTTCTTC
TRBJ2-2 | . | 15 | . | TRBV4-3 | CASSQEKVNTGELFF | TGCGCCAGCAGCCAAGAGAAGGTCAACACCGGGGAGCTGTTTTTT
TRBJ2-5 | . | 14 | . | TRBV11-3 | CASSLAGDQETQYF | TGTGCCAGCAGCTTAGCTGGGGATCAAGAGACCCAGTACTTC
TRBJ2-1 | . | 11 | . | TRBV6-4 | CANPHWGEQFF | TGTGCCAACCCACATTGGGGGGAGCAGTTCTTC
TRBJ1-1 | . | 14 | . | TRBV7-8 | CASSFRGGGTEAFF | TGTGCCAGCAGCTTTAGAGGTGGCGGCACTGAAGCTTTCTTT
TRBJ2-7 | . | 13 | . | TRBV10-1 | CASSESPGLEQYF | TGCGCCAGCAGTGAATCCCCGGGACTCGAGCAGTACTTC
TRBJ2-7 | . | 15 | . | TRBV5-1 | CASSLSPTVTYEQYF | TGCGCCAGCAGCCTCTCCCCGACAGTAACCTACGAGCAGTACTTC
TRBJ2-1 | . | 14 | . | TRBV11-2 | CASSLSRAYNEQFF | TGTGCCAGCAGCTTAAGTCGGGCATACAATGAGCAGTTCTTC
TRBJ2-1 | . | 12 | . | TRBV5-1 | CASSLGDNEQFF | TGCGCCAGCAGCCTGGGGGACAATGAGCAGTTCTTC
TRBJ1-5 | . | 13 | . | TRBV7-2 | CASSLDGGRPQHF | TGTGCCAGCAGCTTAGACGGGGGCCGGCCCCAGCATTTT